The subject of this entry is one T cell receptor beta chain. The antigen is undetermined. This entry comes from a study of chemoradiotherapy in HPV16-positive cancers. Overall study context: Candidate HPV-specific T-cell clones and common TCR motifs came from functional assays in two HPV16-positive patients.

Libraries were prepared by immunoSEQ multiplex PCR; TCRdb keeps only in-frame clonotypes and omits some of them. The top ten clones hold less than 20% of a sample with 3,500 to 5,000 clones, roughly 84% of them seen once. The CDR3 has 15 residues. From germline, CDR1 is SEHNR and CDR2 FQNEAQ (reference sequence). Trimming took 3 bases from V and 5 from J, leaving 17 bases between them. Study-wide results and limits: HPV-specific T cells were functionally defined from only a couple of HPV16-positive patients. During treatment, candidate HPV-specific clones and E7-related motifs expanded in tumor. Better recurrence-free survival went with HPV-responsive T-cell expansion in HPV16-positive patients.

The sequence derives from a human donor with HPV-associated anogenital cancer. The sequencing used tumor tissue, collected from a patient who underwent chemoradiotherapy. The J gene is TRBJ2-7, the V gene TRBV7-9; possible D gene TRBD2, 5 bases. CDR3 protein: CASSFVSGPGDEQYF. In DNA, the CDR3 is TGTGCCAGCAGCTTCGTGAGCGGACCGGGCGACGAGCAGTACTTC.